The clone carrying this T cell receptor (beta chain) was observed a handful of times. Antigen specificity is unknown. CDR3 size: 16 residues. Germline CDR1 is SEHNR and CDR2 is FQNEAQ (reference sequence). V lost 2 bases and J lost 0; bases outside the gene matches: 3. The data were taken from a study of T cells in Graves' hyperthyroidism and ophthalmopathy. General study results and limits: Blood also contained most expanded thyroid clonotypes above 0.001.

Regions amplified from RNA transcripts were the TCR beta CDR3 regions. TCR CDR3 underwent first-round RT-PCR with the HTBI primer set. TCRdb recomputed calls from the multiplex PCR reads with MiXCR, one row per CDR3 protein. The table has more than 550,000 distinct CDR3 sequences, roughly 45% seen once; the top ten hold roughly 6.5%. This receptor was taken from an adult man with Graves' disease, either hyperthyroidism or ophthalmopathy (not recorded which). The chain employs TRBV7-9 and TRBJ2-5, with 10 nucleotides matching TRBD2. Sequenced input: peripheral blood or thyroid tissue (not recorded which). The CDR3 bases are TGTGCCAGCAGCTTATTTCTAGCGGGGGACCAAGAGACCCAGTACTTC. Translation gives CASSLFLAGDQETQYF. The full variable domain, with the rest looked up from reference TRBV7-9 and TRBJ2-5, is DTGVSQNPRHKITKRGQNVTFRCDPISEHNRLYWYRQTLGQGPEFLTYFQNEAQLEKSRLLSDRFSAERPKGSFSTLEIQRTEQGDSAMYLCASSLFLAGDQETQYFGPGTRLLVL.